This T cell receptor (beta chain) was recorded in a study of T cell responses to AZD1222 COVID-19 vaccine. Study-wide findings and caveats: The reported proportion of spike-specific TCRs targeting unmutated variant regions was nearly half.

Notes on this clone: Its cognate antigen is unknown. Other nucleotide sequences in the sample specify the same CDR3.

Profiled with immunoSEQ multiplex PCR; TCRdb holds only in-frame clones, not every one. The sample includes about 120,000 clones, around 92% of them seen just once. Germline V gives CDR1 LNHDA, CDR2 SQIVND (reference sequence). The CDR3 extends over 16 amino acids. V dropped 5 bases and J dropped 1; count of bases not matched to a gene: 7. Source: peripheral blood, taken on day 0 of AZD1222 vaccination. The receptor comes from an adult in good health. The chain uses TRBV19 and TRBJ1-5; 8 nucleotides match TRBD1. In DNA form, the CDR3 reads TGTGCCAGTAGTCCTCACAGGGGGGTGAGCAATCAGCCCCAGCATTTT. Its translation: CASSPHRGVSNQPQHF.